This record covers a single T cell receptor (beta chain). This specimen comes from a study of CD8 T cells in Susac syndrome. After extraction with the RNeasy kit, 0.5 to 1 ug of the RNA was reverse transcribed using random hexamers. TCRdb reprocessed the immunoSEQ multiplex PCR reads via MiXCR and lists one record per CDR3 protein. The data show about 300,000 distinct CDR3 sequences, about 91% seen once. Per the germline V gene, CDR1 is SGDLS and CDR2 is YYNGEE. The CDR3 is 14 residues long. Trimming removed 0 bases at V and 9 bases at J, with 13 bases between. This sequence joins TRBV9 and TRBJ2-1; D could derive from TRBD1 or TRBD2 (5 bases each). The sequence was collected from a human donor with multiple sclerosis. Sequences were obtained from CD4+ T cells from PBMCs. CDR3 amino acids: CASSVDGTYGEQFF. The CDR3, as DNA: TGTGCCAGCAGCGTAGACGGGACCTACGGTGAGCAGTTCTTC. The full variable domain, in which reference TRBV9 and TRBJ2-1 provide the parts outside the CDR3, is DSGVTQTPKHLITATGQRVTLRCSPRSGDLSVYWYQQSLDQGLQFLIQYYNGEERAKGNILERFSAQQFPDLHSELNLSSLELGDSALYFCASSVDGTYGEQFFGPGTRLTVL.